The 18 T cell receptor beta chains in this list originate from one sample, sequenced in a study of T cells in Graves' hyperthyroidism and ophthalmopathy. Researchers amplified the TCR beta CDR3 regions from RNA transcripts. The TCR CDR3 was amplified in a first-round RT-PCR using the HTBI primer set. TCRdb ran MiXCR on the multiplex PCR reads and lists one entry per CDR3 protein. This sample yields some 400,000 distinct CDR3 sequences, of which roughly 12% are seen a single time; less than 25% belongs to the top ten. Sample: blood. The origin of the receptors is a man aged 25-40 years with Graves' hyperthyroidism that later progressed to Graves' ophthalmopathy.

There are many counts of this clonotype. This chain uses TRBV20-1 with TRBJ1-1, with a weak D call TRBD1 (5 bases). Germline values: CDR1 DFQATT, CDR2 SNEGSKA (reference sequence). The CDR3 is made up of 14 amino acids. The ends were cut back, 4 bases at V and 6 bases at J, with 18 bases in the middle. The CDR3 loop is CSAILPRAKAEAFF. In DNA form, the CDR3 reads TGCAGTGCTATTCTTCCCAGGGCTAAGGCTGAAGCTTTCTTT.

In the case of this clonotype: At one end, the junction sequence differs from germline, possibly due to a read error. V and J are TRBV7-9 and TRBJ1-3; a weak D match, TRBD1 (5 bases). Germline CDR1 SEHNR, CDR2 FQNEAQ (reference sequence). This CDR3 is 15 amino acids long. The chain's CDR3 is CASSLLDIPGNTVYF. CDR3 DNA sequence: TGTGCCAGCAGCTTATTGGACATTCCTGGAAACACCGTATATTTT.

This chain links TRBV5-1 with TRBJ1-5, with TRBD1 matching over 7 bases. Germline CDR1 and CDR2: SGHRS and YFSETQ. Trimming took 4 bases from V and 4 from J; bases not matched to a gene: 11. The CDR3 is 16 residues long. The CDR3 loop reads CASSLEGRGQNQPQHF. CDR3 bases: TGCGCCAGCAGCCTGGAGGGGAGGGGGCAGAATCAGCCCCAGCATTTT.

This clonotype has more than one count but fewer than ten. The V gene is TRBV2, the J gene TRBJ2-1, with TRBD2 as a possible D gene (5 bases). V shed 3 bases and J shed 8 bases, with 8 bases lying between them. Germline V gives CDR1 SNHLY, CDR2 FYNNEI. The CDR3 sequence is 12 residues long. The CDR3, as DNA: TGTGCCAGCAGTGAGCCTAGCTATGAGCAGTTCTTC. Translated: CASSEPSYEQFF. The whole variable domain, filled in from reference TRBV2 and TRBJ2-1, reads EPEVTQTPSHQVTQMGQEVILRCVPISNHLYFYWYRQILGQKVEFLVSFYNNEISEKSEIFDDQFSVERPDGSNFTLKIRSTKLEDSAMYFCASSEPSYEQFFGPGTRLTVL.

This clonotype was recorded many times. This rearrangement joins TRBV27 to TRBJ2-7; 7 nucleotides align to TRBD1. Germline CDR1 is MNHEY and CDR2 is SMNVEV (reference sequence). V lost 4 bases to trimming and J lost 4 bases; unmatched junction nucleotides: 7. This CDR3 has 14 residues. This CDR3 reads CASSYRDSDYEQYF. In nucleotides, the CDR3 is TGTGCCAGCAGTTACCGGGACAGTGATTACGAGCAGTACTTC.

This clonotype was counted only a few times. The chain uses TRBV12-3 or TRBV12-4 and TRBJ1-2; D is ambiguous. V was shortened by 5 bases and J by 8 bases, with 12 bases between the two germline ends. This CDR3 contains 12 residues. The CDR3 sequence is CASSNPPEGYTF. The CDR3 DNA reads TGTGCCAGCAGTAACCCTCCGGAAGGCTACACCTTC.

V is TRBV4-2 and J is TRBJ2-3; TRBD2 aligns across 7 bases. Per the germline V gene, CDR1 is LGHNA and CDR2 is YNFKEQ. Unmatched junction bases numbered 4, after V lost 3 bases and J lost 4 bases. This CDR3 comprises 14 residues. Here the CDR3 reads CASSQGTSADTQYF. The CDR3 bases are TGTGCCAGCAGCCAGGGTACTAGCGCAGATACGCAGTATTTT.

This clonotype has a count of ten or more. The V gene is TRBV12-3 or TRBV12-4, the J gene TRBJ2-7, with TRBD2 identical over 12 bases. The CDR3 totals 14 residues. V was pared by 6 bases and J by 6 bases, with 6 bases of the junction left unmatched. CDR3: CASSSSGGAGEQYF. As DNA, the CDR3 is TGTGCCAGCAGCTCTAGCGGGGGGGCCGGCGAGCAGTACTTC.

This clonotype has a count of ten or more. The chain combines TRBV7-2 with TRBJ1-2, with D unresolved. The V end lost 1 base, the J end lost 8 bases, and 14 bases lay between the germline ends. CDR3 size: 14 residues. CDR1 SGHTA and CDR2 FQGNSA come from the germline V gene. The CDR3 DNA sequence: TGTGCCAGCAGCTTAGAGGCGGTCGGTGGGGGCTACACCTTC. Amino acid sequence: CASSLEAVGGGYTF.

This clonotype was counted at least ten times. The chain carries TRBV12-3 or TRBV12-4 and TRBJ2-7; D possibly corresponds to TRBD1 (6 bases). Trimming removed 6 bases from V and 2 bases from J, with 11 bases in between. CDR3 length: 13 residues. The CDR3 spells CASRAGETYEQYF. CDR3 DNA: TGTGCCAGCAGGGCAGGGGAGACCTACGAGCAGTACTTC.

This clonotype was detected many times. The chain has TRBV11-3 and TRBJ2-7; 9 positions match TRBD1. Trimming took 6 bases from V and 2 from J; bases not matched to a gene: 2. Germline V lookup: CDR1 SGHNT, CDR2 YENEEA. The CDR3 loop spans 13 amino acids. DNA of the CDR3: TGTGCCAGCAGGGGACAGGGCGCCTACGAGCAGTACTTC. Amino acids: CASRGQGAYEQYF.

This clonotype showed up just a few times. The chain links TRBV19 to TRBJ1-5; D remains ambiguous. Trimming removed 6 bases from V and 7 bases from J, with 13 bases in between. CDR1 is LNHDA, CDR2 SQIVND, per germline (reference sequence). The CDR3 spans 13 residues. The DNA for the CDR3 is TGTGCCAGTAGAGGGTACAGAATACAGCCCCAGCATTTT. Its protein is CASRGYRIQPQHF.

This clonotype was picked up many times. The chain is built from TRBV5-1 and TRBJ2-7; 13 nucleotides agree with TRBD2. The CDR3 has 15 amino acids. CDR1 is SGHRS, CDR2 YFSETQ, per germline. The junction had 8 bases not matched to a gene; V was cut back by 4 bases and J by 7 bases. CDR3 DNA sequence: TGCGCCAGCAGCCTGGGACTAGCGGGGTCACGGGAGCAGTACTTC. Protein: CASSLGLAGSREQYF.

This clonotype has ten or more counts. The chain couples TRBV2 to TRBJ1-3, with unresolved D. The CDR3 consists of 15 residues. Germline V gene sequence: CDR1 SNHLY, CDR2 FYNNEI. V lost 4 bases to trimming and J lost 0 bases, with 10 bases between them. This CDR3 reads CASSGGQSSGNTIYF. Written as DNA, the CDR3 is TGTGCCAGCAGTGGAGGGCAGAGCTCTGGAAACACCATATATTTT.

This clonotype was picked up a small number of times. The V gene is TRBV7-8, the J gene TRBJ2-2; 8 bases agree with TRBD2. This CDR3 region has 15 residues. The trim removed 7 bases at V and 5 bases at J, leaving 9 bases unmatched. Per the germline V gene, CDR1 is SGHVS and CDR2 is FQNEAQ. As DNA, the CDR3 is TGTGCCAGCACCGTTAGCGGGGTAGTTACCGGGGAGCTGTTTTTT. Translating gives CASTVSGVVTGELFF.

This chain connects TRBV27 to TRBJ1-3; D is unresolved. The CDR3 covers 13 residues. Germline CDR1 MNHEY, CDR2 SMNVEV (reference sequence). Trimming took 5 bases from V and 9 from J, leaving 14 bases between them. This CDR3 is CASSPRVSGTIYF. CDR3 nucleotides: TGTGCCAGCAGTCCTCGGGTCTCGGGCACCATATATTTT.

The chain uses TRBV19 and TRBJ2-5, with D tentatively TRBD1 or TRBD2 (6 bases each). Between the trimmed V and J ends, which lost 7 bases and 0 bases, there was a span of 18 bases. The CDR3 is made up of 16 amino acids. In germline, CDR1 is LNHDA, CDR2 SQIVND (reference sequence). CDR3 nucleotides: TGTGCCAGTACCCGGAGGGGGGACTCGTACCAAGAGACCCAGTACTTC. Protein: CASTRRGDSYQETQYF.

This clonotype came up many times. The chain links TRBV6-6 to TRBJ1-1; the D gene is possibly TRBD1 (5 bases). Germline lookup yields CDR1 MNHNY and CDR2 SVGAGI (reference sequence). The CDR3 spans 14 residues. V was clipped by 0 bases and J by 6 bases, with 11 bases between them. The DNA of the CDR3 is TGTGCCAGCAGTTACTCGCCCAGGGATGCTGAAGCTTTCTTT. Translating it yields CASSYSPRDAEAFF.